The 25 T cell receptor beta chains given below trace back to one sample, sequenced in a study of blood T cell repertoires in COVID-19. Clones were sequenced by immunoSEQ multiplex PCR, and TCRdb holds only the in-frame ones, with some missing. The table has some 150,000 clones, 60% to 85% seen once. The sequencing sample was made of peripheral blood. Receptors originate from a man over 45 with active or convalescent COVID-19.

The V gene is TRBV27, the J gene TRBJ2-1; D is perhaps TRBD1 (6 bases). Germline values: CDR1 MNHEY, CDR2 SMNVEV (reference sequence). The CDR3 is 13 amino acids. The V end was cut by 7 bases, the J end by 4 bases, with 11 bases between. The CDR3 region has the DNA TGTGCCAGCACTTCCACAGGGTACAATGAGCAGTTCTTC. It is translated as CASTSTGYNEQFF.

The chain combines TRBV18 with TRBJ2-1; 8 bases match TRBD2. CDR1 KGHSH and CDR2 LQKENI come from the germline V gene. The CDR3 has 16 amino acids. V lost 6 bases to trimming and J lost 7 bases; unmatched junction nucleotides: 14. The CDR3 DNA reads as TGTGCCAGCTCGCAACCGGGGACTAGAACGGGGAATGAGCAGTTCTTC. Its protein is CASSQPGTRTGNEQFF.

The chain has TRBV6-4 and TRBJ1-2; D is perhaps TRBD1 (5 bases). Germline V lookup: CDR1 MRHNA, CDR2 SNTAGT. The CDR3 is 13 residues long. Trimming took off 3 bases at V and 7 bases at J, with 12 bases between the two ends. CDR3 sequence (DNA): TGTGCCAGCAGTGAAGACAGACGTGGTGGCTACACCTTC. Its protein product is CASSEDRRGGYTF.

Only one count was recorded for this clone. The chain joins TRBV18 to TRBJ1-1, with D perhaps matching TRBD1 (5 bases). The CDR3 is 14 residues long. V dropped 2 bases and J dropped 7 bases, with 14 bases sitting between them. Germline CDR1 reads KGHSH; CDR2 reads LQKENI. The CDR3 sequence is CASSPGGTAREAFF. The CDR3 region has the DNA TGTGCCAGCTCACCAGGGGGGACCGCCCGTGAAGCTTTCTTT.

The sample holds a few counts of this clone. The genes are TRBV10-2 and TRBJ2-1; perhaps TRBD1 as D (6 bases). The length of the CDR3 is 16 residues. Looked up from germline, CDR1 is WSHSY and CDR2 is SAAADI. Trimming removed 0 bases at V and 9 bases at J, with 18 bases between. The CDR3 protein is CASSESGTRRRFEQFF. CDR3 nucleotide sequence: TGCGCCAGCAGTGAGTCTGGGACACGAAGGAGGTTTGAGCAGTTCTTC.

J is TRBJ2-1 and V is TRBV10-3, with D hard to call. V lost 0 bases to trimming and J lost 1 base, with 16 bases between them. CDR1 is ENHRY, CDR2 SYGVKD, per germline. CDR3 length equals 18 residues. CDR3 region: CAISESSGAALSYNEQFF. The CDR3 nucleotides are TGTGCCATCAGTGAGTCGTCGGGTGCAGCCCTATCCTACAATGAGCAGTTCTTC.

V usage is TRBV28 and J usage is TRBJ2-2, with D perhaps TRBD1 (6 bases). This CDR3 has 13 amino acids. Trimming cost V 4 bases and J 3 bases, with 6 bases left between them. CDR1 and CDR2 (germline): MDHEN, SYDVKM. The CDR3 nucleotides are TGTGCCAGCAGTTCAGGGGACACCGGGGAGCTGTTTTTT. Residues: CASSSGDTGELFF.

This chain connects TRBV6-5 to TRBJ2-7; 8 positions agree with TRBD1. This CDR3 contains 15 residues. Germline V lookup: CDR1 MNHEY, CDR2 SVGAGI. V lost 0 bases to trimming and J lost 7 bases; unmatched junction nucleotides: 8. Here the CDR3 reads CASSYSARGPWEQYF. As DNA, the CDR3 is TGTGCCAGCAGTTACTCTGCCAGGGGGCCTTGGGAGCAGTACTTC.

This clone appeared a single time. The chain has TRBV2 and TRBJ2-2; D might be TRBD1 (5 bases). V was shortened by 4 bases and J by 7 bases, with 13 bases between the two germline ends. Germline V gene lookup returns CDR1 SNHLY and CDR2 FYNNEI. CDR3 size: 14 residues. The CDR3 region is CASSVTGNLGELFF. The CDR3 DNA reads as TGTGCCAGCAGTGTTACAGGAAATCTCGGGGAGCTGTTTTTT.

A few counts support this clone. This chain joins TRBV7-9 and TRBJ2-6; the match to TRBD2 covers 9 bases. This CDR3 region has 18 residues. Per the germline V gene, CDR1 is SEHNR and CDR2 is FQNEAQ (reference sequence). J was trimmed by 0 bases and V by 0 bases; bases with no gene match: 3. The CDR3 is CASSLAVAGDSGANVLTF. The CDR3, as DNA: TGTGCCAGCAGCTTAGCGGTAGCGGGAGACTCTGGGGCCAACGTCCTGACTTTC.

This chain links TRBV18 with TRBJ2-5; D call uncertain. Germline loops: CDR1 KGHSH, CDR2 LQKENI. V was clipped by 1 base and J by 0 bases, with 6 bases between them. CDR3 length equals 14 residues. CDR3 in amino acids: CASSPRHDQETQYF. CDR3 DNA sequence: TGTGCCAGCTCACCACGGCATGACCAAGAGACCCAGTACTTC. Full variable domain (outside the CDR3, taken from reference TRBV18 and TRBJ2-5): NAGVMQNPRHLVRRRGQEARLRCSPMKGHSHVYWYRQLPEEGLKFMVYLQKENIIDESGMPKERFSAEFPKEGPSILRIQQVVRGDSAAYFCASSPRHDQETQYFGPGTRLLVL.

The rearrangement uses TRBV28 and TRBJ2-1; TRBD1 agrees at 10 bases. Germline CDR1 MDHEN, CDR2 SYDVKM. With V trimmed by 1 base and J by 2 bases, 5 bases remained unmatched. The CDR3 loop spans 17 amino acids. CDR3 nucleotides: TGTGCCAGCAGTTTATCGGGGACAGGGGATACCTACAATGAGCAGTTCTTC. Its protein product is CASSLSGTGDTYNEQFF.

This clone was counted a few times. This chain connects TRBV7-8 to TRBJ1-5, with D perhaps TRBD1 (6 bases). Trimming removed 5 bases from V and 4 bases from J, with 12 bases in between. The germline gives CDR1 SGHVS, CDR2 FQNEAQ. The CDR3 spans 14 residues. The CDR3 region is CASSPDSLNQPQHF. In DNA, the CDR3 is TGTGCCAGCAGCCCGGACAGCCTTAATCAGCCCCAGCATTTT.

The chain is built from TRBV10-3 and TRBJ2-7; 8 bases map to TRBD2. Trimming removed 6 bases from V and 2 bases from J; junction bases left unmatched: 3. The length of the CDR3 is 13 residues. Germline assignment: CDR1 ENHRY and CDR2 SYGVKD. This CDR3 reads CAISKRETYEQYF. The CDR3 bases are TGTGCCATCAGCAAGCGGGAGACCTACGAGCAGTACTTC.

The chain joins TRBV7-3 to TRBJ1-5, with D hard to call. V was cut by 5 bases and J by 1 base, with 12 bases left in between. The CDR3 is 15 residues long. The germline V gene encodes CDR1 SGHTA and CDR2 FQGTGA. The CDR3 DNA reads as TGTGCCAGCAGCCTGACTCACGAAAGCAATCAGCCCCAGCATTTT. Residues: CASSLTHESNQPQHF.

The chain is built from TRBV28 and TRBJ2-5; maybe TRBD1 (5 bases). CDR3 length: 14 amino acids. Germline CDR1 MDHEN, CDR2 SYDVKM. Trimming left V 2 bases short and J 1 base short, with 8 bases between. In DNA form, the CDR3 reads TGTGCCAGCAGTTTAATTGGGGCCCAAGAGACCCAGTACTTC. Amino acids: CASSLIGAQETQYF.

The chain combines TRBV19 with TRBJ2-1, with 13 nucleotides matching TRBD2. Per germline, CDR1 LNHDA and CDR2 SQIVND (reference sequence). J gave up 10 bases and V 5 bases, and 5 bases lay outside the gene matches. This CDR3 comprises 14 residues. In DNA, the CDR3 is TGTGCCAGTAGTTGGACTAGCGGGAGCGACGAGCAGTTCTTC. This translates into CASSWTSGSDEQFF.

The rearrangement joins TRBV30 to TRBJ2-7; no reliable D call. Between the trimmed V and J ends, which lost 3 bases and 3 bases, there was a span of 6 bases. The CDR3 is 11 amino acids. Germline loops: CDR1 GTSNPN, CDR2 SVGIG (reference sequence). The CDR3 DNA is TGTGCCTGGAGGGGCTACTACGAGCAGTACTTC. This sequence encodes CAWRGYYEQYF.

This clone showed up many times. This chain uses TRBV5-6 with TRBJ1-1; TRBD1 is a possible D gene (6 bases). This CDR3 comprises 14 residues. Germline CDR1 is SGHDT and CDR2 is YYEEEE. The V gene lost 5 bases and the J gene lost 0 bases, with 11 bases spanning the gap. DNA for the CDR3: TGTGCCAGCAGTGATACAGGGCTGAACACTGAAGCTTTCTTT. It specifies CASSDTGLNTEAFF.

The V and J genes are TRBV6-1 and TRBJ1-1; D possibly corresponds to TRBD1 (5 bases). The V gene's germline CDR1 is MNHNS and CDR2 SASEGT. V was cut by 1 base and J by 0 bases, with 9 bases left in between. CDR3 length: 15 residues. CDR3 loop: CASSEVRDLNTEAFF. In nucleotides, the CDR3 is TGTGCCAGCAGTGAAGTCAGGGACTTGAACACTGAAGCTTTCTTT.

The chain recombines TRBV4-2 with TRBJ2-5; 7 bases are shared with TRBD2. V trimming: 0 bases; J trimming: 5 bases; junction bases outside the gene matches: 6. Germline CDR1 LGHNA, CDR2 YNFKEQ. This CDR3 is built from 15 residues. The CDR3 sequence: CASSQEAGVWETQYF. The CDR3 DNA reads TGTGCCAGCAGCCAAGAGGCGGGAGTCTGGGAGACCCAGTACTTC.

This clone was detected a few times. The rearrangement joins TRBV15 to TRBJ1-5; tentatively, D is TRBD1 (6 bases). Germline CDR1 and CDR2: LNHNV and YYDKDF (reference sequence). This CDR3 comprises 17 residues. The V end lost 0 bases, the J end lost 3 bases, and 15 bases lay between the germline ends. Written as DNA, the CDR3 is TGTGCCACCAGCAGAGATTTGTTCGGACAGTTCAATCAGCCCCAGCATTTT. It specifies CATSRDLFGQFNQPQHF. Based on the CDR3 plus reference TRBV15 and TRBJ1-5, the full variable domain is DAMVIQNPRYQVTQFGKPVTLSCSQTLNHNVMYWYQQKSSQAPKLLFHYYDKDFNNEADTPDNFQSRRPNTSFCFLDIRSPGLGDTAMYLCATSRDLFGQFNQPQHFGDGTRLSIL.

The CDR3 DNA follows: TGTGCCAGCAGCCCCGGGACAGGGGAATACGAGCAGTACTTC. Residues: CASSPGTGEYEQYF. V gene TRBV27 combines with J gene TRBJ2-7; TRBD1 agrees at 10 bases. Germline CDR1 reads MNHEY; CDR2 reads SMNVEV (reference sequence). Trimming removed 6 bases from V and 4 bases from J; junction bases left unmatched: 6. This CDR3 contains 14 residues.

V and J are TRBV6-5 and TRBJ2-7; TRBD1 might be the D (6 bases). V dropped 6 bases and J dropped 4 bases, with 13 bases sitting between them. The CDR3 runs 13 residues. Germline CDR1 reads MNHEY; CDR2 reads SVGAGI. CDR3 residues: CASRPTGFYEQYF. The CDR3 DNA sequence: TGTGCCAGCAGACCGACAGGTTTTTACGAGCAGTACTTC.

This chain uses TRBV30 with TRBJ1-5; 10 bases match TRBD1. V shed 2 bases, J shed 4 bases, and the junction held 8 bases outside the gene matches. The CDR3 runs to 16 residues. Germline V gene data show CDR1 as GTSNPN and CDR2 as SVGIG (reference sequence). The CDR3 bases are TGTGCCTGGAGTCAGCGGCGGACAGGGGGGAATCAGCCCCAGCATTTT. Translation gives CAWSQRRTGGNQPQHF.